This T cell receptor beta chain stems from a study of T cell responses to AZD1222 COVID-19 vaccine. On the study more broadly: Timing groups of about 4 and about 12 weeks for second doses were pooled. General study findings and limits: Spike-specific TCR breadth and depth both grew after two AZD1222 doses. Donors, mostly white British, included more females; clonal diversity was possibly underestimated. None of the repertoires were sampled until the peak T cell response had passed.

Note on this clone: Its target is unknown.

The table came from immunoSEQ multiplex PCR; TCRdb's copy has only in-frame clones and leaves some out. This table has 150,000 to 200,000 clones, 80% to 90% appearing once. J gave up 7 bases and V 2 bases, and 12 bases lay outside the gene matches. The CDR3 runs to 16 residues. Germline values: CDR1 MDHEN, CDR2 SYDVKM. The receptor comes from an adult in good health. V gene TRBV28 combines with J gene TRBJ2-7, with TRBD2 identical over 9 bases. This specimen was peripheral blood, taken on day 0 of AZD1222 vaccination. For the CDR3, the DNA is TGTGCCAGCAGTTTACTACTAGCGGGCCTAAGACGGGAGCAGTACTTC. Amino acids: CASSLLLAGLRREQYF.